These T cell receptor beta chains were read from a single sample in a study of cytomegalovirus exposure and HLA in healthy donors. Generated by immunoSEQ multiplex PCR, the TCRdb table keeps only in-frame clones and is missing some. Among approximately 110,000 clones listed, approximately 80% were seen once. The sequenced material came from PBMCs. Receptor source: a male donor in good health and CMV-seronegative. Each CDR3 is given with its conserved first and last residue. D genes are given only for firm matches. Rows give clone size only sometimes, using once, few, many, or a class for an expanded clone.

len,abundance,v_gene,d_gene,j_gene,CDR3nt,CDR3aa
17,NA,TRBV2,TRBD1,TRBJ2-3,TGTGCCAGCAGTGTGGACAGGGTCGGAGGGGGCACAGATACGCAGTATTTT,CASSVDRVGGGTDTQYF
13,once,TRBV2,NA,TRBJ1-2,TGTGCCGGACGACAGTTTTCTAACTATGGCTACACCTTC,CAGRQFSNYGYTF
16,NA,TRBV4-1,TRBD2,TRBJ2-1,TGCGCCAGCAGCCACCGGACTAGCGGGAGTTATTATGAGCAGTTCTTC,CASSHRTSGSYYEQFF
17,few,TRBV4-2,NA,TRBJ1-3,TGTGCCAGCAGCCAAGACAGGACCGGGACTGGAGGAAACACCATATATTTT,CASSQDRTGTGGNTIYF
15,once,TRBV28,NA,TRBJ2-5,TGTGCCAGCAGCCTCGCTAGACAGTTTCAAGAGACCCAGTACTTC,CASSLARQFQETQYF
14,NA,TRBV30,TRBD2,TRBJ2-1,TGTGCCTGGAATAGCGGGAGGGCCATGAATGAGCAGTTCTTC,CAWNSGRAMNEQFF
15,once,TRBV6-6,NA,TRBJ1-5,TGTGCCAGCAGAATTAATGCGGAGTGGAATCAGCCCCAGCATTTT,CASRINAEWNQPQHF
14,NA,TRBV10-3,TRBD1,TRBJ1-1,TGTGCCATCAGAAGCGGACAGGAGAACACTGAAGCTTTCTTT,CAIRSGQENTEAFF
12,once,TRBV7-9,TRBD1,TRBJ1-1,TGTGCCAGCAGGGACGGGACAGGGGAAGCTTTCTTT,CASRDGTGEAFF
17,NA,TRBV4-2,TRBD2,TRBJ2-3,TGTGCCAGCAGCCAAGATACTGGACTAGTTGGGGCAGATACGCAGTATTTT,CASSQDTGLVGADTQYF
14,NA,TRBV10-3,TRBD1,TRBJ2-7,TGTGCCATCAGTGAGCGGAACAGGGGTCCCGAGCAGTACTTC,CAISERNRGPEQYF
15,once,TRBV7-2,TRBD2,TRBJ2-7,TGTGCCAGCAGCGCCAAAAGCGGGAGTGTCTACGAGCAGTACTTC,CASSAKSGSVYEQYF
17,NA,TRBV7-6,TRBD1,TRBJ1-4,TGTGCCAGCAGCTTAGATAGCCGGGACAGGGGGAATGAAAAACTGTTTTTT,CASSLDSRDRGNEKLFF
15,NA,TRBV27,TRBD1,TRBJ1-2,TGTGCCAGCAGTTTAAACCGGGACAGGCTCTATGGCTACACCTTC,CASSLNRDRLYGYTF
13,NA,TRBV7-3,TRBD1,TRBJ1-6,TGTGCCAGCAGCAGAGACAGGGATTCACCCCTCCACTTT,CASSRDRDSPLHF
10,once,TRBV10-3,NA,TRBJ1-2,TGTGCCGTTAAGACAGAAGGCTACACCTTC,CAVKTEGYTF
14,once,TRBV28,NA,TRBJ2-4,TGTGCCACCGTGAGTGGGGCAGGTAAAAACATTCAGTACTTC,CATVSGAGKNIQYF
14,NA,TRBV5-4,TRBD1,TRBJ1-1,TGTGCCAGCAGCTTGTGGACAGGGGGCACTGAAGCTTTCTTT,CASSLWTGGTEAFF
15,NA,TRBV11-1,TRBD1,TRBJ2-7,TGTGCCAGCAGCCCCGCGGGACAGGGGGCCGGTGAGCAGTACTTC,CASSPAGQGAGEQYF
14,NA,TRBV28,TRBD1,TRBJ2-7,TGTGCCAGCAGTACAGCAGGGGGCAAGTACGAGCAGTACTTC,CASSTAGGKYEQYF
14,NA,TRBV6-5,NA,TRBJ2-2,TGTGCCAGCAGGGATACAGGGTTCACCGGGGAGCTGTTTTTT,CASRDTGFTGELFF
14,NA,TRBV9,NA,TRBJ2-3,TGTGCCAGCAGCGTAGGTTCACTCCCGGATACGCAGTATTTT,CASSVGSLPDTQYF
16,few,TRBV6-4,TRBD2,TRBJ2-2,TGTGCCAGCAGTGACGAGACTAGCGGGACCCCCGGGGAGCTGTTTTTT,CASSDETSGTPGELFF
13,NA,TRBV6-1,NA,TRBJ2-7,TGTGCCAGCCTAGCGAAAAGCTCCTACGAGCAGTACTTC,CASLAKSSYEQYF
11,NA,TRBV20-1,NA,TRBJ1-2,TGCAGTGCCAGACGCGCTCCAGGCTACACCTTC,CSARRAPGYTF
16,few,TRBV30,NA,TRBJ1-5,TGTGCCTGGAGTATCCCTGGCAGGGAAGGTAGTCAGCCCCAGCATTTT,CAWSIPGREGSQPQHF
13,NA,TRBV27,NA,TRBJ1-2,TGTGCCAGCAGTTTCCTGTGGGAGACTTCGCCCTTCTTC,CASSFLWETSPFF
15,NA,TRBV25-1,NA,TRBJ2-3,TGTGCCAGCAGGGGAGAAGGATTTAGCACAGATACGCAGTATTTT,CASRGEGFSTDTQYF
17,NA,TRBV19,TRBD1,TRBJ1-2,TGTGCCAGTAGCACCTCCGGGACAGAAAATTTCAGTTATGGCTACACCTTC,CASSTSGTENFSYGYTF
15,NA,TRBV27,TRBD2,TRBJ2-7,TGTGCCAGCAGTTTAATACTAAGCGGGGCCTACGAGCAGTACTTC,CASSLILSGAYEQYF
17,NA,TRBV4-3,NA,TRBJ1-2,TGCGCCAGCAGCCAAGGGGCGGGGGGGGCGACTAACTATGGCTACACCTTC,CASSQGAGGATNYGYTF
15,NA,TRBV9,NA,TRBJ2-4,TGTGCCAGCAGCGTAGCCTCGTCAGGGGAAAACATTCAGTACTTC,CASSVASSGENIQYF
15,NA,TRBV19,NA,TRBJ2-1,TGTGCCAGTAACTTCGCCCGTAGCTCCTACAATGAGCAGTTCTTC,CASNFARSSYNEQFF
15,NA,TRBV27,TRBD2,TRBJ2-1,TGTGCCAGCAGGTGGAGCGGGGACTCCTACAATGAGCAGTTCTTC,CASRWSGDSYNEQFF
14,NA,TRBV27,NA,TRBJ2-7,TGTGCCAGCAGTTTAACGGCGGGATCCTCCGAGCAGTACTTC,CASSLTAGSSEQYF
16,NA,TRBV9,TRBD1,TRBJ1-2,TGTGCCAGCAGCGTAGACTGGACAGGGGCTATCTATGGCTACACCTTC,CASSVDWTGAIYGYTF
15,NA,TRBV7-2,NA,TRBJ2-7,TGTGCCAGCAGCTTAAGCCCTTTTCCGCTCTACGAGCAGTACTTC,CASSLSPFPLYEQYF
12,NA,TRBV28,NA,TRBJ2-5,TGTGCCAGCTGGGCGGCGGGGGAGACCCAGTACTTC,CASWAAGETQYF
15,NA,TRBV6-5,NA,TRBJ2-7,TGTGCCAGCAGTTACTCCGCCCTCGGTTCCTACGAGCAGTACTTC,CASSYSALGSYEQYF
15,few,TRBV30,NA,TRBJ1-2,TGTGCCTGGAGTGTACAGAGCAGCGGGGCGGGTGGCTACACCTTC,CAWSVQSSGAGGYTF
17,NA,TRBV7-3,TRBD1,TRBJ2-2,TGTGCCAGCAGCTCAGCCCCACCAGGGGGAAGGACCGGGGAGCTGTTTTTT,CASSSAPPGGRTGELFF
16,NA,TRBV5-6,TRBD1,TRBJ1-2,TGTGCCAGCAGCTTGGTCGGTCGGACAGGGCGCTATGGCTACACCTTC,CASSLVGRTGRYGYTF
16,NA,TRBV2,TRBD1,TRBJ2-3,TGTGCCAGCAGTGGCCAGGGGGTAAGGTCGGGAGATACGCAGTATTTT,CASSGQGVRSGDTQYF
16,once,TRBV11-3,TRBD2,TRBJ2-3,TGTGCCAGCAGTCCCCGGGGGGGGACATCTGCAGATACGCAGTATTTT,CASSPRGGTSADTQYF
13,many,TRBV9,NA,TRBJ1-1,TGTGCCAGCAGCGTAGGCTCGAGCGGTGAAGCTTTCTTT,CASSVGSSGEAFF
14,few,TRBV12-5,TRBD1,TRBJ1-2,TGTGCTAGTGTCGAATCAGGGGGAAGAGGTGGCTACACCTTC,CASVESGGRGGYTF
18,NA,TRBV29-1,TRBD1,TRBJ1-2,TGCAGCGTTGATTTCCGGTGGGCAGGGGGTGTTTTTGGCTATGGCTACACCTTC,CSVDFRWAGGVFGYGYTF
14,once,TRBV5-4,NA,TRBJ2-7,TGTGCCAGCAGCGCGGACTCCCGGGTGGGTGAGCAGTACTTC,CASSADSRVGEQYF
13,NA,TRBV21-1,NA,TRBJ1-6,TGTGCCAGAAGGACAAGGTCAAATTCACCCCTCCACTTT,CARRTRSNSPLHF
14,few,TRBV19,TRBD1,TRBJ1-1,TGTGCCAGTAGTTCTGACAGGGTAGGAACTGAAGCTTTCTTT,CASSSDRVGTEAFF
15,NA,TRBV4-1,TRBD2,TRBJ2-1,TGCGCCAGCAGCCAAATTACTAGCGGGAGAAATGAGCAGTTCTTC,CASSQITSGRNEQFF
14,NA,TRBV7-9,NA,TRBJ1-3,TGTTCCAGCAGCCAGGGGACGGCTGCGGACACCATATATTTT,CSSSQGTAADTIYF
16,NA,TRBV4-2,TRBD1,TRBJ1-1,TGTGCCAGCAGCCAAGTAACCGGGACAGTGGACACTGAAGCTTTCTTT,CASSQVTGTVDTEAFF
17,once,TRBV11-2,NA,TRBJ2-7,TGTGCCAGCAGCTTTAGTAATTCGGGAGCGGGCCCTCTCGAGCAGTACTTC,CASSFSNSGAGPLEQYF
15,NA,TRBV28,NA,TRBJ2-1,TGTGCCAGCAGTTCTGGGGGGGAAGGGGGCAATGAGCAGTTCTTC,CASSSGGEGGNEQFF